This T cell receptor (beta chain) is drawn from a study of shared clonotypes between healthy human individuals. Study conclusions and caveats: Memory subsets generally showed lower estimated richness than naive subsets. Rarefaction curves obtained for sorted subsets showed sequencing incomplete despite large depth. Clonotype sharing across a few donors was observed for around 5% of naive CD4 clonotypes.

The data were produced by immunoSEQ multiplex PCR, yet TCRdb's version contains in-frame clones alone and is incomplete. The table shows some 2.3 million clones, with approximately 95% occurring only once. The germline V gene encodes CDR1 MNHEY and CDR2 SMNVEV (reference sequence). This CDR3 has 16 residues. V was clipped by 4 bases and J by 2 bases; unmatched bases: 5. This clone occurred once. Its antigen is currently unknown. This TCR was sampled from a man in his late teens or twenties in good health. Some clones in this sample may be carry-over from other donors' samples. The genes are TRBV27 and TRBJ2-2; 9 bases are a match to TRBD1. Sequencing used naive CD4+ T cells from PBMCs. Stated subset: CD45RA+ positively selected. CDR3 nucleotide sequence: TGTGCCAGCAGTTCCCGGACAGGGGTAAACACCGGGGAGCTGTTTTTT. It translates to CASSSRTGVNTGELFF.